Listed below are T cell receptor beta chains from one sample, sequenced in a study of T cell repertoires in cytomegalovirus infection. TCRdb ran MiXCR on the reads and lists one entry per CDR3 protein. The sample records hundreds of thousands of distinct CDR3 sequences, around a sixth being singletons. The sequenced material came from PBMCs. The source is a human donor in good health (CMV status not recorded). Some clones in this sample may be carry-over from other donors' samples. CDR3s include the opening cysteine and the closing phenylalanine or tryptophan. Size is omitted from some rows. Given values are once, few, many or a class for expanded clones.

j_gene,abundance,v_gene,CDR3aa
TRBJ2-7,many,TRBV4-1,CASSFDRAYEQYF
TRBJ2-1,many,TRBV11-1,CASSLGGAGSDNEQFF
TRBJ2-5,-,TRBV5-1,CASSPEDVGTQYF
TRBJ2-7,-,TRBV10-3,CAISEGGPRGRFEQYF
TRBJ1-4,many,TRBV28,CASSIHGGRIRSEKLFF
TRBJ2-5,-,TRBV5-4,CASSRTGTGVKGETQYF
TRBJ2-3,many,TRBV7-6,CASSLVGPSTDTQYF
TRBJ2-2,-,TRBV7-9,CASSLFTAGGTGELFF
TRBJ2-5,-,TRBV7-9,CASSFPSGGEETQYF
TRBJ2-7,few,TRBV29-1,CSVQGGRRQQYF
TRBJ1-4,few,TRBV7-8,CASSFQTGFNEKLFF
TRBJ1-5,many,TRBV6-1,CASSKGWGYQPQHF
TRBJ1-6,-,TRBV4-1,CASSQEQRSPLHF
TRBJ2-5,-,TRBV29-1,CSVAPGTPGETQYF
TRBJ2-1,-,TRBV6-6,CASSYTASGAFNEQFF
TRBJ2-1,-,TRBV5-1,CASSLASTTSGGAHEQFF
TRBJ2-7,many,TRBV11-2,CASSLLGYAASYEQYF
TRBJ1-3,many,TRBV7-2,CASSTEVAAGNTIYF
TRBJ1-1,few,TRBV20-1,CSARIGRGLAEAFF
TRBJ2-1,many,TRBV7-9,CASSLALGSSGGRSSYNEQFF
TRBJ1-2,-,TRBV18,CASSSTTDYGYTF
TRBJ1-4,-,TRBV12-3/TRBV12-4,CASSHTGDTFRTNEKLFF
TRBJ2-5,many,TRBV7-2,CASSLRTSVAETQYF
TRBJ1-1,few,TRBV28,CASALKGTEAFF